This is a list of T cell receptor beta chains from one sample in a study of Ad26.COV2.S vaccination and SARS-CoV-2 variants. The table came from immunoSEQ multiplex PCR; TCRdb's copy has only in-frame clones and leaves some out. The data contain hundreds of thousands of clones, around 90% of them seen just once; the ten biggest clones take up 3.4%. The specimen comprised peripheral blood, sampled in a trial of Ad26.COV2.S vaccine versus placebo. Receptor source: a person between 18 and 65 years old who received the Ad26.COV2.S COVID-19 vaccine or a placebo. CDR3s include the opening cysteine and the closing phenylalanine or tryptophan. The order of the fields is V gene, J gene, D gene, CDR3 DNA, CDR3 protein. A D gene is named only where the DNA matches it firmly.

TRBV27	TRBJ2-1	TRBD2	TGTGCCAGCAGTTTAACCGGACTAGCGGGATACAATGAGCAGTTCTTC	CASSLTGLAGYNEQFF
TRBV5-4	TRBJ2-1	NA	TGTGCCAGCAGCTCGCTGGGGGGATCCTACAATGAGCAGTTCTTC	CASSSLGGSYNEQFF
TRBV11-2	TRBJ1-6	NA	TGTGCCAGCAGCCATCGGCTGAGCTCCTATAATTCACCCCTCCACTTT	CASSHRLSSYNSPLHF
TRBV30	TRBJ1-6	NA	TGTGCCTGGAGTGTAAGTGGACCCCTCCACTTT	CAWSVSGPLHF
TRBV7-9	TRBJ1-2	TRBD1	TGTGCCAGCAGCGCTCCGGGACAGGGCGACTATGGCTACACCTTC	CASSAPGQGDYGYTF
TRBV7-8	TRBJ1-5	NA	TGTGCCAGCAGCCTGACCAGCAATCAGCCCCAGCATTTT	CASSLTSNQPQHF
TRBV6-5	TRBJ2-5	TRBD1	TGTGCAACGTTGACACAGGGGCTCCAAGAGACCCAGTACTTC	CATLTQGLQETQYF
TRBV4-2	TRBJ1-2	TRBD1	TGTGCCAGCAGCCAAGCCGCGGAGACAGGGCGGATGGGCTACACCTTC	CASSQAAETGRMGYTF
TRBV12-3/TRBV12-4	TRBJ2-1	NA	TGTGCCAGCAGTCCACTCATAGCGAATGAGCAGTTCTTC	CASSPLIANEQFF
TRBV11-2	TRBJ2-2	TRBD2	TGTGCCAGCAGCTTAGGCGGGGGGCCGAACACCGGGGAGCTGTTTTTT	CASSLGGGPNTGELFF
TRBV14	TRBJ2-1	NA	TGTGCCAGCAGCCGAGGCCTTACCCGATTCTACAATGAGCAGTTCTTC	CASSRGLTRFYNEQFF
TRBV4-2	TRBJ1-6	TRBD1	TGTGCCAGCAGCCAAGATGGCCAGGGGGGTTCACCCCTCCACTTT	CASSQDGQGGSPLHF
TRBV27	TRBJ2-3	NA	TGTGCCAGCAGTACCCTGTTAGATACGCAGTATTTT	CASSTLLDTQYF
TRBV5-4	TRBJ1-2	NA	TGTGCCAGCAGCTTGAAGGGTGGCTATGGCTACACCTTC	CASSLKGGYGYTF
TRBV30	TRBJ2-2	NA	TGTGCCTGGAGAGGGGACGCCGGGGAGCTGTTTTTT	CAWRGDAGELFF
TRBV24-1	TRBJ1-6	NA	TGTGCCACCGTGGAGGACGGTACTTGGAGTTCACCCCTCCACTTT	CATVEDGTWSSPLHF